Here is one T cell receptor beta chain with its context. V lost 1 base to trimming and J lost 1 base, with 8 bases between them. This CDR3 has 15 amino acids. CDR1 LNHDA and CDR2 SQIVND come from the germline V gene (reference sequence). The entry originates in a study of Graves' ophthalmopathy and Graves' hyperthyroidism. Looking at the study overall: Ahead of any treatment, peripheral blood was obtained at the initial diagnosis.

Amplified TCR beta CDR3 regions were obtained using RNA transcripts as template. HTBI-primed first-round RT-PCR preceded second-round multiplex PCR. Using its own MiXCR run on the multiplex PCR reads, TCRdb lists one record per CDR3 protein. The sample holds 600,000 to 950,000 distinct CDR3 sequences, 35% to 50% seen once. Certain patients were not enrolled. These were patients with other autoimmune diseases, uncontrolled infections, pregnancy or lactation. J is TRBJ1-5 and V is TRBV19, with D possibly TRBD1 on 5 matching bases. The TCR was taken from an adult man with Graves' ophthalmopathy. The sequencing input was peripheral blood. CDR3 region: CASSIVAGSNQPQHF. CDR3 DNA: TGTGCCAGTAGTATAGTTGCAGGGAGCAATCAGCCCCAGCATTTT.